The sequence of this TCR beta chain was determined in a study of T cells in Graves' hyperthyroidism and ophthalmopathy. This clonotype was counted at least ten times. V lost 5 bases to trimming and J lost 1 base, with 15 bases between them. The CDR3 loop spans 16 amino acids. Germline values: CDR1 MDHEN, CDR2 SYDVKM. TCR beta CDR3 regions were amplified from RNA. TCR CDR3 underwent first-round RT-PCR with the HTBI primer set. TCRdb redid the calling of the multiplex PCR reads with MiXCR, one entry per CDR3 protein. In the table there are 100,000 to 140,000 distinct CDR3 sequences, about 16% of which are singletons.

Sequencing was performed on blood. This chain joins TRBV28 and TRBJ2-4, with TRBD2 as a possible D gene (7 bases). The source is a woman aged 50 to 60 with Graves' hyperthyroidism. CDR3 bases: TGTGCCAGCAGTGGGGGGGGGGCCGGGGCCAAAAACATTCAGTACTTC. Protein product: CASSGGGAGAKNIQYF.